The clone carrying this TCR beta chain turned up a few times. What it recognizes is unknown. Losses at the gene ends were 1 base for V and 2 bases for J; bases not matched to a gene: 10. CDR3 length: 17 residues. Germline V gene lookup returns CDR1 SQVTM and CDR2 ANQGSEA. These data belong to a study of cytomegalovirus exposure and HLA in healthy donors. Whole-study results and caveats: Reports indicate that TCR beta sequences accurately predicted the HLA-A and HLA-B alleles of most subjects. In a later analysis, several top co-occurrence clusters appeared linked to parvovirus B19, influenza, CMV and Epstein-Barr virus. Later on, an analysis tied under 20,000 TCR beta sequences to HLA alleles at 0.05 false discovery rate.

The PCR employed 60 Vbeta primers together with 13 Jbeta primers. The method was immunoSEQ multiplex PCR; TCRdb's version includes in-frame clones alone and lacks a portion of them. In the table there are more than 85,000 clones, around 74% of which are singletons. The TCR originated in a woman in her thirties or forties in good health and CMV-seropositive. Sequencing input: PBMCs. V and J are TRBV29-1 and TRBJ2-1; 8 bases are shared with TRBD2. CDR3 protein: CSVEGFWLAGTYNEQFF. The CDR3 DNA is TGCAGCGTTGAAGGTTTCTGGTTAGCGGGAACCTACAATGAGCAGTTCTTC.